One sample yielded the 27 T cell receptor beta chains listed below, sequenced in a study of glioma-infiltrating T cells after dendritic cell vaccination listed by TCRdb under 2016. The library relied on the immunoSEQ multiplex PCR assay. Drawn from immuneACCESS, this table holds only the in-frame rearrangements with V and J called that TCRdb kept. Clones are partly lost; checked studies trace under half to an unresolved V gene and leave the rest unexplained. The sample records about 95,000 clones, approximately 87% of which are singletons. The ten largest clones represent 2.5% to 3% of the sample. This material consisted of blood, taken before dendritic cell vaccination. Every receptor here comes from a human donor with glioblastoma.

V is TRBV30 and J is TRBJ2-1; possible D gene TRBD2, 7 bases. V was trimmed by 0 bases and J by 3 bases, leaving 12 bases between them. Germline V gene data show CDR1 as GTSNPN and CDR2 as SVGIG (reference sequence). This CDR3 comprises 15 residues. The CDR3 sequence: CAWSVGGASYNEQFF. The CDR3 DNA follows: TGTGCCTGGAGTGTGGGGGGGGCTAGCTACAATGAGCAGTTCTTC.

The chain links TRBV6-6 to TRBJ1-6, with TRBD1 matching over 9 bases. Unmatched junction bases numbered 9, after V lost 7 bases and J lost 8 bases. Germline V lookup: CDR1 MNHNY, CDR2 SVGAGI (reference sequence). The CDR3 runs 15 residues. The CDR3 reads CASIDTGGADSPLHF. CDR3 DNA: TGTGCCAGCATCGACACAGGGGGCGCGGATTCACCCCTCCACTTT.

J is TRBJ2-4 and V is TRBV7-9, with 8 bases that match TRBD2. The CDR3 is 17 amino acids. Germline V gene data show CDR1 as SEHNR and CDR2 as FQNEAQ (reference sequence). Trimming cost V 3 bases and J 1 base; bases outside gene matches: 8. The CDR3 DNA reads as TGTGCCAGCAGCTTGTCAGCCGGGAGGGCGGCCAAAAACATTCAGTACTTC. It codes for CASSLSAGRAAKNIQYF.

The CDR3 reads CSVMTGGITDTQYF. CDR3 coding DNA: TGCAGCGTAATGACAGGGGGCATCACAGATACGCAGTATTTT. This chain links TRBV29-1 with TRBJ2-3, with 10 bases fitting TRBD1. V trimming: 6 bases; J trimming: 2 bases; junction bases outside the gene matches: 5. The CDR3 has 14 amino acids. Germline CDR1 is SQVTM and CDR2 is ANQGSEA.

The V call is TRBV4-1, the J call TRBJ2-3; 11 bases are a match to TRBD2. The CDR3 length is 16 residues. The V segment lost 6 bases and the J segment 6 bases; nucleotides outside the gene matches: 11. CDR1 MGHRA and CDR2 YSYEKL come from the germline V gene. CDR3 nucleotide sequence: TGCGCCAGCAGACTCTTACTAGCGGGAGTGGGCGATACGCAGTATTTT. This codes for CASRLLLAGVGDTQYF.

This clone occurred a few times. The gene calls are TRBV28 and TRBJ2-5; D possibly corresponds to TRBD1 (5 bases). Germline CDR1 reads MDHEN; CDR2 reads SYDVKM. This CDR3 is 16 amino acids long. V gave up 3 bases and J gave up 2 bases, with 16 bases separating them. The CDR3 nucleotides read TGTGCCAGCAGTTTGGCAGGGTACCGGTTTCAAGAGACCCAGTACTTC. Translated, it gives CASSLAGYRFQETQYF.

The rearrangement uses TRBV30 and TRBJ2-3; 11 nucleotides agree with TRBD2. Germline CDR1 GTSNPN, CDR2 SVGIG (reference sequence). Unmatched junction bases numbered 6, after V lost 2 bases and J lost 2 bases. This CDR3 is 16 amino acids long. In DNA, the CDR3 is TGTGCCTGGAGTACCGGGACTAGCGGATCCACAGATACGCAGTATTTT. Its protein is CAWSTGTSGSTDTQYF.

This clone has only one observation. The rearrangement joins TRBV6-4 to TRBJ2-1; 11 bases match TRBD2. Germline CDR1 MRHNA, CDR2 SNTAGT. This CDR3 has 14 residues. Trimming took 0 bases from V and 8 from J; bases not matched to a gene: 0. The CDR3 here is CASSDSTSGDEQFF. Written as DNA, the CDR3 is TGTGCCAGCAGTGACTCGACTAGCGGGGATGAGCAGTTCTTC.

The chain links TRBV6-5 to TRBJ1-5, with D hard to call. Looked up from germline, CDR1 is MNHEY and CDR2 is SVGAGI. Trimming removed 6 bases at V and 1 base at J, with 13 bases between. CDR3 length: 15 amino acids. This CDR3 is CASSAKSASNQPQHF. CDR3 sequence (DNA): TGTGCCAGCAGCGCCAAGAGTGCGAGCAATCAGCCCCAGCATTTT.

The V and J genes are TRBV9 and TRBJ2-3; D is perhaps TRBD2 (5 bases). The V end was cut by 4 bases, the J end by 10 bases, with 19 bases between. The CDR3 extends over 14 amino acids. Germline V lookup: CDR1 SGDLS, CDR2 YYNGEE. The CDR3 DNA sequence: TGTGCCAGCAGCTTTAGTCCAACGGGAACGGCGCAGTATTTT. This sequence encodes CASSFSPTGTAQYF.

The rearrangement links TRBV9 to TRBJ2-2, with D perhaps matching TRBD2 (5 bases). The CDR3 runs to 13 residues. Germline lookup yields CDR1 SGDLS and CDR2 YYNGEE. Trimming stripped 4 bases from V and 5 bases from J, with 9 bases between. CDR3 loop: CASSPGLTGELFF. In nucleotides, the CDR3 is TGTGCCAGCAGCCCCGGACTGACCGGGGAGCTGTTTTTT.

V usage is TRBV27 and J usage is TRBJ1-2, with 8 bases lining up with TRBD1. The CDR3 is 15 residues long. The ends lost 3 bases at V and 2 bases at J; junction bases unmatched: 5. From germline, CDR1 is MNHEY and CDR2 SMNVEV (reference sequence). CDR3: CASSLGQAGNYGYTF. The CDR3 DNA reads TGTGCCAGCAGTTTGGGACAGGCCGGCAACTATGGCTACACCTTC.

V gene TRBV7-2 combines with J gene TRBJ2-1; no definite D call. The CDR3 sequence is 14 residues long. Trimming shortened V by 5 bases and J by 2 bases, and 10 bases separated the two germline ends. Germline V gene lookup returns CDR1 SGHTA and CDR2 FQGNSA. CDR3 loop: CASSPDITYNEQFF. The CDR3 DNA is TGTGCCAGCAGCCCCGACATCACCTACAATGAGCAGTTCTTC.

This chain links TRBV7-2 with TRBJ2-1; 8 bases are shared with TRBD2. CDR3 length equals 16 residues. In germline, CDR1 is SGHTA, CDR2 FQGNSA. V lost 1 base to trimming and J lost 4 bases; unmatched junction nucleotides: 6. The CDR3 loop is CASSLEAGGGYNEQFF. CDR3 coding DNA: TGTGCCAGCAGCTTAGAGGCGGGAGGAGGGTACAATGAGCAGTTCTTC.

The chain uses TRBV7-3 and TRBJ2-3; 10 bases map to TRBD1. Trimming removed 1 base from V and 6 bases from J; junction bases left unmatched: 4. The germline V gene has CDR1 SGHTA and CDR2 FQGTGA. The CDR3 runs 15 residues. CDR3 sequence reads: CASSLMGQGTDTQYF. The CDR3 nucleotides read TGTGCCAGCAGCTTAATGGGACAGGGGACCGATACGCAGTATTTT.

The chain carries TRBV2 and TRBJ2-1, with TRBD2 matching over 13 bases. V lost 8 bases to trimming and J lost 12 bases; unmatched junction nucleotides: 10. Germline V CDR1 and CDR2: SNHLY, FYNNEI. The CDR3 totals 14 residues. For the CDR3, the DNA is TGTGCCAGCGCCGGGACTAGCGGGATCGGGGGGCAGTTCTTC. Protein product: CASAGTSGIGGQFF.

The chain joins TRBV29-1 to TRBJ2-7; 8 nucleotides align to TRBD1. The V and J ends lost 6 bases and 1 base, in that order; junction bases with no gene match: 5. The germline V gene encodes CDR1 SQVTM and CDR2 ANQGSEA. This CDR3 is 13 amino acids long. CDR3 nucleotides: TGCAGCGTCTCCCGGGACAGGTCCTACGAGCAGTACTTC. Protein sequence: CSVSRDRSYEQYF.

This chain uses TRBV2 with TRBJ2-7, with 11 bases identical to TRBD2. The germline V gene has CDR1 SNHLY and CDR2 FYNNEI. V shed 7 bases and J 4 bases; nucleotides not matched to a gene: 6. The CDR3 extends over 14 amino acids. The CDR3 coding sequence is TGTGCCAGCAATTCCGGGACTAGCGGTTACGAGCAGTACTTC. This translates into CASNSGTSGYEQYF.

This chain links TRBV4-2 with TRBJ1-1, with unresolved D. Germline V gene data show CDR1 as LGHNA and CDR2 as YNFKEQ. The CDR3 sequence is 15 residues long. Trimming removed 1 base at V and 4 bases at J, with 13 bases between. CDR3 nucleotide sequence: TGTGCCAGCAGCCAAGTTATAGCGGTCCGCACTGAAGCTTTCTTT. This gives the protein CASSQVIAVRTEAFF.

The chain combines TRBV5-6 with TRBJ1-2; D remains ambiguous. CDR1 and CDR2 from the germline V gene are SGHDT and YYEEEE. Trimming removed 0 bases from V and 0 bases from J, with 12 bases in between. This CDR3 has 16 residues. The chain's CDR3 is CASSLGRFGTNYGYTF. The CDR3 nucleotides read TGTGCCAGCAGCTTGGGGAGGTTTGGGACTAACTATGGCTACACCTTC.

The chain joins TRBV10-2 to TRBJ2-1; 16 nucleotides align to TRBD2. The CDR3 is 17 amino acids. V was clipped by 0 bases and J by 7 bases; unmatched bases: 3. The V gene's germline CDR1 is WSHSY and CDR2 SAAADI. This CDR3 reads CASSESSGLAGGNEQFF. CDR3 nucleotides: TGCGCCAGCAGTGAGTCGTCGGGACTAGCGGGAGGGAATGAGCAGTTCTTC.

The CDR3 region has the DNA TGTGCCAGTAGTATTGCGGGGGAGACCCAGTACTTC. Its translation is CASSIAGETQYF. The chain uses TRBV19 and TRBJ2-5, with TRBD2 as a possible D gene (6 bases). The CDR3 totals 12 residues. Trimming stripped 3 bases from V and 5 bases from J, with 7 bases between. Germline values: CDR1 LNHDA, CDR2 SQIVND (reference sequence). Filled out from reference TRBV19 and TRBJ2-5, the complete variable domain reads DGGITQSPKYLFRKEGQNVTLSCEQNLNHDAMYWYRQDPGQGLRLIYYSQIVNDFQKGDIAEGYSVSREKKESFPLTVTSAQKNPTAFYLCASSIAGETQYFGPGTRLLVL.

This chain links TRBV29-1 with TRBJ1-1; 7 bases line up with TRBD1. Germline CDR1 reads SQVTM; CDR2 reads ANQGSEA. The CDR3 sequence is 13 residues long. V lost 7 bases to trimming and J lost 3 bases; unmatched junction nucleotides: 8. CDR3 region: CSAARGRDTEAFF. In DNA form, the CDR3 reads TGCAGCGCTGCAAGGGGGCGCGACACTGAAGCTTTCTTT.

CDR3 loop: CASSLASVNTEAFF. The DNA for the CDR3 is TGCGCCAGCAGCTTGGCCAGCGTGAACACTGAAGCTTTCTTT. V is TRBV5-1 and J is TRBJ1-1, with D hard to call. The V gene lost 0 bases and the J gene lost 0 bases, with 6 bases spanning the gap. Per the germline V gene, CDR1 is SGHRS and CDR2 is YFSETQ. The CDR3 is 14 amino acids.

The chain has TRBV9 and TRBJ2-3; TRBD1 is a possible D gene (6 bases). This CDR3 has 16 amino acids. The ends were cut back, 0 bases at V and 3 bases at J, with 14 bases in the middle. Germline loops: CDR1 SGDLS, CDR2 YYNGEE. In DNA form, the CDR3 reads TGTGCCAGCAGCGTAGAGGGGGTGAGGGAAACAGATACGCAGTATTTT. Protein sequence: CASSVEGVRETDTQYF. The full variable domain, completed using reference TRBV9 and TRBJ2-3, is DSGVTQTPKHLITATGQRVTLRCSPRSGDLSVYWYQQSLDQGLQFLIQYYNGEERAKGNILERFSAQQFPDLHSELNLSSLELGDSALYFCASSVEGVRETDTQYFGPGTRLTVL.

The chain recombines TRBV9 with TRBJ1-4; D might be TRBD1 (6 bases). Trimming pared 2 bases from V and 8 bases from J, leaving 16 bases between. This CDR3 contains 15 residues. The germline V gene has CDR1 SGDLS and CDR2 YYNGEE. The CDR3 loop reads CASSVEGGLGEKLFF. CDR3 coding DNA: TGTGCCAGCAGCGTTGAGGGGGGGCTAGGAGAAAAACTGTTTTTT.

This clone was seen only a few times. This chain links TRBV27 with TRBJ2-7; possibly TRBD1 for D (6 bases). Germline V lookup: CDR1 MNHEY, CDR2 SMNVEV (reference sequence). The CDR3 length is 15 residues. With 2 bases removed from V and 1 base from J, the gap between germline ends came to 12 bases. The DNA of the CDR3 is TGTGCCAGCAGTTTAAGGGCGCAGGGGTCCTACGAGCAGTACTTC. Translating it yields CASSLRAQGSYEQYF.